This T cell receptor (beta chain) stems from a study of blood T cell repertoires in COVID-19. Study-wide background: Spain, Italy and the United States supplied samples that represented acute and convalescent COVID-19. Sources were T cells, B-cell-depleted T cells, or PBMCs; the material itself was cDNA or gDNA.

Original data processing: Estimated nucleated cell counts came from reference gene primer amplification. The table came from immunoSEQ multiplex PCR; TCRdb's copy has only in-frame clones and leaves some out. V and J calls and clone size are those listed in that table; D and trimming were worked out from the DNA. The sample holds 120,000 or so clones, around 87% seen once. Germline assignment: CDR1 SQVTM and CDR2 ANQGSEA. The CDR3 extends over 11 amino acids. V was shortened by 6 bases and J by 4 bases, with 7 bases between the two germline ends. The chain joins TRBV29-1 to TRBJ2-1; no firm D call. The sample taken for sequencing was peripheral blood. The receptor's source is a woman between 65 and 79 years old with acute or convalescent COVID-19. The CDR3 region is CSVSIYNEQFF. The CDR3 nucleotides are TGCAGCGTCTCTATTTACAATGAGCAGTTCTTC.